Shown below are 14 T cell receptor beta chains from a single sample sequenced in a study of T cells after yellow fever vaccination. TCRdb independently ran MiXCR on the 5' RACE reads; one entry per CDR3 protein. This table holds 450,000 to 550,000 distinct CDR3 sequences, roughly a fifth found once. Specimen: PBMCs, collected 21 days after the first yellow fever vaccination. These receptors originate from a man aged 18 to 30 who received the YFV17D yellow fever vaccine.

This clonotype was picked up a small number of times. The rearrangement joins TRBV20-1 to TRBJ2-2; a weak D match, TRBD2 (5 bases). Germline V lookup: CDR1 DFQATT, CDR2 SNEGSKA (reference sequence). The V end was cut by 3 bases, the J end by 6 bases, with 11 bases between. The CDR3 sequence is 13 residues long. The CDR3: CSARRTGSGELFF. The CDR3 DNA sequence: TGCAGTGCTAGGAGGACTGGCTCCGGGGAGCTGTTTTTT.

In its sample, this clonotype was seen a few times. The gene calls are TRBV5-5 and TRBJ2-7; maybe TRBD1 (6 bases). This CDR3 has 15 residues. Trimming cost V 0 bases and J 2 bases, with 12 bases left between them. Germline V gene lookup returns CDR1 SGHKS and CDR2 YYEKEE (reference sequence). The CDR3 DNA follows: TGTGCCAGCAGCTTGGCGGACAGCCGAACCTACGAGCAGTACTTC. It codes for CASSLADSRTYEQYF.

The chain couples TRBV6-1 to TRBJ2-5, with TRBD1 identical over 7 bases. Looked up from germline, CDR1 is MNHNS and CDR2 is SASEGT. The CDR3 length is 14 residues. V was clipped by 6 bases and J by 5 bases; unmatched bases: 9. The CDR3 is CASSPGQAGETQYF. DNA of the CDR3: TGTGCCAGCAGCCCCGGACAGGCCGGGGAGACCCAGTACTTC.

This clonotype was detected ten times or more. This CDR3 reads CASSRQNPTWGGYTF. DNA for the CDR3: TGTGCCAGCAGCCGTCAGAATCCCACATGGGGTGGCTACACCTTC. The chain carries TRBV7-2 and TRBJ1-2; D remains ambiguous. The CDR3 has 15 residues. Germline CDR1 is SGHTA and CDR2 is FQGNSA. V dropped 5 bases and J dropped 7 bases, with 20 bases sitting between them. The complete variable domain, with remaining parts taken from reference TRBV7-2 and TRBJ1-2, reads GAGVSQSPSNKVTEKGKDVELRCDPISGHTALYWYRQSLGQGLEFLIYFQGNSAPDKSGLPSDRFSAERTGGSVSTLTIQRTQQEDSAVYLCASSRQNPTWGGYTFGSGTRLTVV.

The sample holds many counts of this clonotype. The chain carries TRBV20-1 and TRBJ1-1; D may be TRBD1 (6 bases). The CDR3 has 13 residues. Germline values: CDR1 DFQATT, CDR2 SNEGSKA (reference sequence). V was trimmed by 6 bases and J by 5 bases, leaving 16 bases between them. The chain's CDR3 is CSARAGAGTEAFF. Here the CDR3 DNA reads TGCAGTGCCCGGGCAGGGGCAGGGACTGAAGCTTTCTTT.

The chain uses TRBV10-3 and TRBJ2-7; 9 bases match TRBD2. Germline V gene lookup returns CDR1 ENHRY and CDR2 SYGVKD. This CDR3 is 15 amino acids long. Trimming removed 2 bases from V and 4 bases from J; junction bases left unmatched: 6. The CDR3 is CAISEPKTSGYEQYF. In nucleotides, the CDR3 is TGTGCCATCAGTGAGCCAAAAACTAGCGGGTACGAGCAGTACTTC.

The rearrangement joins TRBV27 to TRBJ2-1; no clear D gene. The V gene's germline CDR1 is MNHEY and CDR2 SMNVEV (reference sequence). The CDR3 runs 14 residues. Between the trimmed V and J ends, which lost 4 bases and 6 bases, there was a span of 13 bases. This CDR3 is CASSSRVKGNEQFF. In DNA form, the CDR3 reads TGTGCCAGCAGTTCTAGGGTTAAGGGCAATGAGCAGTTCTTC.

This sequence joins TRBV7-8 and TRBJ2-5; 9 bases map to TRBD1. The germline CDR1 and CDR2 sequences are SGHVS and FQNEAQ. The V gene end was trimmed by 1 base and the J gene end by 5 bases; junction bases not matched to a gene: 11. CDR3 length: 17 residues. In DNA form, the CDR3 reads TGTGCCAGCAGCTTAGTATTTGGGACAGGGAGTCACGAGACCCAGTACTTC. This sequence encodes CASSLVFGTGSHETQYF.

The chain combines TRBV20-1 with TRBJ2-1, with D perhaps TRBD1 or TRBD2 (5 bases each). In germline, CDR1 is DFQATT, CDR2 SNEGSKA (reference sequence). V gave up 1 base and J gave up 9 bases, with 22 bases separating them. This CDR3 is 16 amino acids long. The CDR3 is CSARAPDLGEIGEQFF. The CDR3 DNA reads TGCAGTGCTAGAGCCCCGGACCTGGGGGAGATAGGTGAGCAGTTCTTC.

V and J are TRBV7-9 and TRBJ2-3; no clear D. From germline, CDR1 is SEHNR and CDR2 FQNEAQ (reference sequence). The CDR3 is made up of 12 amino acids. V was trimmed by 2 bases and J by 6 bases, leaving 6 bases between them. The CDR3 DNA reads TGTGCCAGCAGCTTAATACAGGATACGCAGTATTTT. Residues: CASSLIQDTQYF.

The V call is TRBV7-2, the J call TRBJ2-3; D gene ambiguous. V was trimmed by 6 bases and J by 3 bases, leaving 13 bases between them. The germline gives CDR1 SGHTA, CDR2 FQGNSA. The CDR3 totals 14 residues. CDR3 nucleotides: TGTGCCAGCAGTATCCCACTGGGAACAGATACGCAGTATTTT. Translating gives CASSIPLGTDTQYF. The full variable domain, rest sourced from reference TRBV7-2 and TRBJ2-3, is GAGVSQSPSNKVTEKGKDVELRCDPISGHTALYWYRQSLGQGLEFLIYFQGNSAPDKSGLPSDRFSAERTGGSVSTLTIQRTQQEDSAVYLCASSIPLGTDTQYFGPGTRLTVL.

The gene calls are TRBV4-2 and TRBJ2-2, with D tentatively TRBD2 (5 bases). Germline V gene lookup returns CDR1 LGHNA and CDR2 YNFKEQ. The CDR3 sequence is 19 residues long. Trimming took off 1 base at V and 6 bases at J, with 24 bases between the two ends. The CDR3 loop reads CASSQALDFPPMVPGELFF. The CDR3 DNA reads TGTGCCAGCAGCCAAGCCCTGGACTTTCCCCCAATGGTTCCCGGGGAGCTGTTTTTT.

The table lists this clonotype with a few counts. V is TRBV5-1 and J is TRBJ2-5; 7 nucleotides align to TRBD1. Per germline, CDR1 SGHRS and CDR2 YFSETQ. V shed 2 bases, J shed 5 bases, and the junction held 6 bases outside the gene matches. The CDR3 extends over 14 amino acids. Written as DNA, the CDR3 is TGCGCCAGCAGCTTAGGACAGGCGTCGGAGACCCAGTACTTC. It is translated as CASSLGQASETQYF.

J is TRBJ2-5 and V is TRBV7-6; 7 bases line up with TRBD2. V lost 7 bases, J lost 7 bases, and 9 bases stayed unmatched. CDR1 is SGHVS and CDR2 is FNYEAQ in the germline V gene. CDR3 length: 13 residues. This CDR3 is CASKPSGSGTQYF. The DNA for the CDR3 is TGTGCCAGCAAACCTAGCGGCTCGGGGACCCAGTACTTC.